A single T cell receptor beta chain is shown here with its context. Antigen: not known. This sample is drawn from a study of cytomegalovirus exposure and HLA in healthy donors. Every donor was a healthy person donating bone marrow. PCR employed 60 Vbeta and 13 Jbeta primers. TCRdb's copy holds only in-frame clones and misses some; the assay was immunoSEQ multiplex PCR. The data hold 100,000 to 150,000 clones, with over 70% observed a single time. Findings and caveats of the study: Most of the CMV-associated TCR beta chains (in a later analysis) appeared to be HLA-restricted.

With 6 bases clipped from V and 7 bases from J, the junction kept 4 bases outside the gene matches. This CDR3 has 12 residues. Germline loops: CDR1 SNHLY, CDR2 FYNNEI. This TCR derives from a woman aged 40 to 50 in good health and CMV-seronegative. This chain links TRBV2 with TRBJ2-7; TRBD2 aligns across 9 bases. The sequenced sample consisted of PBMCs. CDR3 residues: CASSRLAGEQYF. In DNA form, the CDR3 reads TGTGCCAGCAGCCGGCTAGCGGGGGAGCAGTACTTC. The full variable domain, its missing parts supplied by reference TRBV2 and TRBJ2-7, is EPEVTQTPSHQVTQMGQEVILRCVPISNHLYFYWYRQILGQKVEFLVSFYNNEISEKSEIFDDQFSVERPDGSNFTLKIRSTKLEDSAMYFCASSRLAGEQYFGPGTRLTVT.